The clone carrying this TCR beta chain was observed at least ten times. Its specificity is not known. Each single cDNA molecule received a unique molecular identifier. TCRdb reanalysed the 5' RACE reads using MiXCR and keeps one entry per CDR3 protein. The repertoire has 20,000 to 30,000 distinct CDR3 sequences, 3.5% to 5.5% of them found once; the top ten carry around 10%. CDR3 size: 14 residues. The germline CDR1 and CDR2 sequences are SGHDN and FVKESK. The V gene lost 8 bases and the J gene lost 2 bases, with 14 bases spanning the gap. This entry is derived from a study of early T cells in non-severe SARS-CoV-2 infection. Study-level background: Alpha and beta chains were unpaired, from unsorted whole-blood bulk RNA. Overall study results and limits: Anti-spike CD8 responses were favored in VDJdb matching, and private and CD4 specificities were missed.

This sequence was found in an adult who was a healthcare worker with PCR-confirmed SARS-CoV-2 infection or an uninfected control (not recorded which). The sequenced sample consisted of whole blood. V gene TRBV14 combines with J gene TRBJ2-3; tentative D call: TRBD2 (6 bases). In DNA, the CDR3 is TGTGCCAGCTCCCGACTAGGGGTCACAGATACGCAGTATTTT. This gives the protein CASSRLGVTDTQYF.